The 18 T cell receptor beta chains below were found in one sample sequenced in a study of low-dose radiotherapy and immunotherapy resistance in tumors. TRAV and TRBV primers primed cDNA for both TCRalpha and TCRbeta. TCRs were put through approximately 20 PCR cycles of amplification with Phusion. A constant-region primer and the V-primer adapter served as the primer pair. TCRdb passed the reads through MiXCR, listing each CDR3 protein once. The sample includes some 38,000 distinct CDR3 sequences, about 20% of them seen just once. Time point of the sample: after trial treatment. Noted treatment: LDRT plus nivolumab, ipilimumab, low-dose cyclophosphamide and aspirin (RACIN trial). Sequences were derived from PBMCs, sampled after low-dose radiotherapy plus immunotherapy. The receptors shown here come from a female donor with ovarian cancer.

This clonotype was observed many times. This chain connects TRBV19 to TRBJ1-4; 8 bases align to TRBD1. The V segment lost 5 bases and the J segment 7 bases; nucleotides outside the gene matches: 6. The CDR3 is made up of 14 amino acids. Per germline, CDR1 LNHDA and CDR2 SQIVND (reference sequence). This CDR3 is CASSSTGEVEKLFF. As DNA, the CDR3 is TGTGCCAGTAGTTCGACAGGGGAGGTTGAAAAACTGTTTTTT. Drawing the rest from reference TRBV19 and TRBJ1-4, the complete variable domain is DGGITQSPKYLFRKEGQNVTLSCEQNLNHDAMYWYRQDPGQGLRLIYYSQIVNDFQKGDIAEGYSVSREKKESFPLTVTSAQKNPTAFYLCASSSTGEVEKLFFGSGTQLSVL.

This rearrangement joins TRBV5-5 to TRBJ1-2; perhaps TRBD1 as D (6 bases). The CDR3 totals 13 residues. V was trimmed by 0 bases and J by 8 bases, leaving 11 bases between them. CDR1 and CDR2 (germline): SGHKS, YYEKEE (reference sequence). The CDR3 loop reads CASSLVQGQGYTF. The CDR3 DNA is TGTGCCAGCAGCTTGGTGCAGGGGCAAGGCTACACCTTC.

A few counts support this clonotype. No DNA is shown, since the ends of the CDR3 on it are uncertain; the CDR3 is the one TCRdb lists. The rearrangement links TRBV6-2 or TRBV6-3 to TRBJ2-2; the tabulated D call, TRBD1, remains unverified against the DNA. The CDR3 is 18 amino acids in total, end residues counted. The germline V gene encodes CDR1 MNHEY and CDR2 SVGEGT. The CDR3 reads CASSLLGGGTNTGELFFF.

On this clonotype: A single base is all that separates this from a far larger clone, so a read error is likely. This chain connects TRBV28 to TRBJ2-1; 10 nucleotides line up with TRBD1. This CDR3 is 14 amino acids long. The junction had 10 bases not matched to a gene; V was cut back by 7 bases and J by 10 bases. Germline-derived CDR1 and CDR2 are MDHEN and SYDVKM. Here the CDR3 reads CASTLTGGTYEQFF. The CDR3 nucleotides are TGTGCCAGCACCCTGACAGGGGGCACCTACGAGCAGTTCTTC.

As for this clonotype: A read error is likely here: a far larger clone is one base away. The CDR3 coding sequence is TGTGCCAGCAGTTTATCTGGCGGGGACCACGAGCAGTTCTTC. This sequence encodes CASSLSGGDHEQFF. The rearrangement joins TRBV12-3 or TRBV12-4 to TRBJ2-1, with a weak D call TRBD2 (6 bases). CDR3 size: 14 residues. The V end lost 2 bases, the J end lost 10 bases, and 15 bases lay between the germline ends.

This clonotype was seen a handful of times. A read error is the likely source, as a far larger clone sits one nucleotide away. The gene calls are TRBV9 and TRBJ2-7; TRBD2 matches 8 bases. Trimming cost V 2 bases and J 7 bases; bases outside gene matches: 8. This CDR3 comprises 14 residues. Germline V gives CDR1 SGDLS, CDR2 YYNGEE. The CDR3 is CASSVYREGPEQYF. The CDR3, as DNA: TGTGCCAGCAGCGTGTACCGGGAGGGCCCTGAGCAGTACTTC.

This clonotype was recorded many times. This chain links TRBV18 with TRBJ1-1, with D hard to call. Germline values: CDR1 KGHSH, CDR2 LQKENI. CDR3 length: 12 residues. V was trimmed by 6 bases and J by 1 base, leaving 6 bases between them. DNA of the CDR3: TGTGCCAGCTCCTGGCAGAACACTGAAGCTTTCTTT. Its translation: CASSWQNTEAFF.

This clonotype has a count of ten or more. CDR3 nucleotide sequence: TGTGCCAGCAGTCCCCCTCGCGGCAATTCCTACGAGCAGTACTTC. Protein sequence: CASSPPRGNSYEQYF. J is TRBJ2-7 and V is TRBV28; D gene unclear. Germline CDR1 is MDHEN and CDR2 is SYDVKM. The CDR3 totals 15 residues. The germline V and J ends were trimmed by 5 bases and 1 base, with 15 bases remaining between them.

This clonotype was counted a single time. This probably arose from a read error, given a far larger clone one base away. The V gene is TRBV5-8, the J gene TRBJ2-4; D is tentatively TRBD1 or TRBD2 (5 bases each). The better agreement between TRBJ2-7 and the DNA end casts doubt on the J call. The CDR3 runs to 14 residues. CDR1 and CDR2 from the germline V gene are SGHTS and YDEGEE. The DNA of the CDR3 is TGTGCCTGCAGCTGGACGGGACCTCCCTACGAGCAGTACTTC. This codes for CACSWTGPPYEQYF.

This clonotype was observed at least ten times. J is TRBJ2-3 and V is TRBV4-1, with TRBD1 identical over 9 bases. The CDR3 covers 18 residues. Germline assignment: CDR1 MGHRA and CDR2 YSYEKL. The J segment lost 9 bases and the V segment lost 1 base, leaving 17 bases of the junction unmatched. DNA of the CDR3: TGCGCCAGCAGCCAAGGATCGAGTAGGACAGGGGACTACGGCACGCAGTATTTT. Encoded protein: CASSQGSSRTGDYGTQYF.

Concerning this clonotype: The likely explanation is a read error, given a far larger clone one base away. Here the CDR3 omits its conserved ending phenylalanine or tryptophan, so a read error is the likely source. The rearrangement joins TRBV6-8 to TRBJ1-1; no clear D gene. CDR1 is MNHGY and CDR2 is SAAAGT in the germline V gene. There are 14 residues in the CDR3. V lost 1 base, J lost 1 base, and 7 bases lay in between. The CDR3 sequence: CASSYLSENTEAFL. The DNA for the CDR3 is TGTGCCAGCAGTTACTTGTCAGAGAACACTGAAGCTTTCCTT.

The sample holds many counts of this clonotype. The chain combines TRBV29-1 with TRBJ1-1; D gene ambiguous. There are 12 residues in the CDR3. Germline V gene sequence: CDR1 SQVTM, CDR2 ANQGSEA. V lost 1 base to trimming and J lost 6 bases, with 9 bases between them. The CDR3 coding sequence is TGCAGCGTTGAAGGAAGGGTATCTGAAGCTTTCTTT. Residues: CSVEGRVSEAFF. The full variable domain, rest sourced from reference TRBV29-1 and TRBJ1-1, is SAVISQKPSRDICQRGTSLTIQCQVDSQVTMMFWYRQQPGQSLTLIATANQGSEATYESGFVIDKFPISRPNLTFSTLTVSNMSPEDSSIYLCSVEGRVSEAFFGQGTRLTVV.

CDR3 DNA sequence: TGTGCCAGCACCCGGGACACCATTTACGAGCAGTACTTC. Its protein product is CASTRDTIYEQYF. The chain couples TRBV7-2 to TRBJ2-7; D might be TRBD1 (6 bases). V was clipped by 7 bases and J by 4 bases, with 14 bases between them. The CDR3 is 13 amino acids. The V gene's germline CDR1 is SGHTA and CDR2 FQGNSA.

The sample holds a few counts of this clonotype. The chain employs TRBV30 and TRBJ1-6, with D possibly being TRBD1 (5 bases). Per the germline V gene, CDR1 is GTSNPN and CDR2 is SVGIG (reference sequence). The CDR3 is 13 residues long. Between the trimmed V and J ends, which lost 1 base and 13 bases, there was a span of 14 bases. CDR3 loop: CAWSGQGPEPLHF. The CDR3 bases are TGTGCCTGGAGTGGGCAGGGACCCGAGCCCCTCCACTTT. Supplemented by reference TRBV30 and TRBJ1-6, the full variable domain reads SQTIHQWPATLVQPVGSPLSLECTVEGTSNPNLYWYRQAAGRGLQLLFYSVGIGQISSEVPQNLSASRPQDRQFILSSKKLLLSDSGFYLCAWSGQGPEPLHFGNGTRLTVT.

This clonotype was counted many times. The chain couples TRBV6-1 to TRBJ2-5; tentatively, D is TRBD1 (6 bases). Germline V CDR1 and CDR2: MNHNS, SASEGT. CDR3 length: 14 amino acids. The ends were cut back, 5 bases at V and 2 bases at J, with 12 bases in the middle. The DNA of the CDR3 is TGTGCCAGCAGTTCCGGGACATATCAAGAGACCCAGTACTTC. Protein product: CASSSGTYQETQYF.

A remark on this clonotype: The likely explanation is a read error, given a far larger clone one base away. The chain employs TRBV28 and TRBJ2-7, with TRBD2 matching 9 bases. CDR1 and CDR2 (germline): MDHEN, SYDVKM. Trimming cost V 7 bases and J 9 bases; bases outside gene matches: 13. The CDR3 is 14 amino acids. Here the CDR3 DNA reads TGTGCCAGCACGAATAGCGGGAGTGGTCTGGTGCAGTACTTC. Its protein is CASTNSGSGLVQYF.

This clonotype occurred many times. V and J are TRBV19 and TRBJ2-6; 7 nucleotides agree with TRBD1. The germline V gene has CDR1 LNHDA and CDR2 SQIVND (reference sequence). The V segment lost 9 bases and the J segment 4 bases; nucleotides outside the gene matches: 15. The CDR3 length is 17 residues. In DNA form, the CDR3 reads TGTGCCAGCGTTACGGGACAGTTGGCTGGCGGGGCCAACGTCCTGACTTTC. Its protein is CASVTGQLAGGANVLTF.

This clonotype was recorded at least ten times. The chain combines TRBV10-3 with TRBJ2-1; D remains ambiguous. Trimming took 0 bases from V and 4 from J, leaving 10 bases between them. Looked up from germline, CDR1 is ENHRY and CDR2 is SYGVKD. This CDR3 has 15 residues. The CDR3 DNA is TGTGCCATCAGTGAGTCCGACACACAATACAATGAGCAGTTCTTC. Protein product: CAISESDTQYNEQFF.